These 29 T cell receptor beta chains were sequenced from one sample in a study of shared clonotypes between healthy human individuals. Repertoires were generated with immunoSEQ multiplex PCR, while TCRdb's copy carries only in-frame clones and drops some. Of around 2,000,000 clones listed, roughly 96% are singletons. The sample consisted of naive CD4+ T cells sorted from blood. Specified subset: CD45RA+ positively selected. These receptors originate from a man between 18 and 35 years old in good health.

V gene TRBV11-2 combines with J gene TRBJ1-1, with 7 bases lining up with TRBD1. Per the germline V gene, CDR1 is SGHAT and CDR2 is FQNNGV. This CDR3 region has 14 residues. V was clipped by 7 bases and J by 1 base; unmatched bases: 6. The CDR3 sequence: CASTLGGRNTEAFF. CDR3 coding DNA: TGTGCCAGCACATTAGGGGGCAGGAACACTGAAGCTTTCTTT.

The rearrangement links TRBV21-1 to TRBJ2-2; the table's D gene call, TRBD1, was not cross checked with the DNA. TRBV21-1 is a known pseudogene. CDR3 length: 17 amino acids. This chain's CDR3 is CASSKPPGAPCTGELFF. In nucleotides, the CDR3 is TGTGCCAGCAGCAAACCGCCAGGGGCCCCTTGCACCGGGGAGCTGTTTTTT.

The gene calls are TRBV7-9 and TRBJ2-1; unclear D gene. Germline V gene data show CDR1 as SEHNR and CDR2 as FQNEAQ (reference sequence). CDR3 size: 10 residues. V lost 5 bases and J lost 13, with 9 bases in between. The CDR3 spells CASSQLGQFF. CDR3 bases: TGTGCCAGCAGCCAACTTGGTCAGTTCTTC. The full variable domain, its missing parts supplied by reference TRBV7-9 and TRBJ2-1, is DTGVSQNPRHKITKRGQNVTFRCDPISEHNRLYWYRQTLGQGPEFLTYFQNEAQLEKSRLLSDRFSAERPKGSFSTLEIQRTEQGDSAMYLCASSQLGQFFGPGTRLTVL.

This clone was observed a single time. The CDR3 nucleotides are TGTGCCATCAGTCCAGCCGGCTTATCCTACGAGCAGTACTTC. Translated: CAISPAGLSYEQYF. The J gene is TRBJ2-7, the V gene TRBV10-3; no definite D call. The germline gives CDR1 ENHRY, CDR2 SYGVKD. Deletions cut 5 bases from V and 1 base from J, with 12 bases between. The CDR3 is made up of 14 amino acids.

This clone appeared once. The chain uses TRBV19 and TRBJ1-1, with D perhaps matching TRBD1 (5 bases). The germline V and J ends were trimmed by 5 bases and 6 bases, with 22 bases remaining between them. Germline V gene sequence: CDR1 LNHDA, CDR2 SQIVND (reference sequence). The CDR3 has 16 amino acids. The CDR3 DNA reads TGTGCCAGTAGTTCGAAACCGGGACTCTCACCGGCTGAAGCTTTCTTT. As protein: CASSSKPGLSPAEAFF.

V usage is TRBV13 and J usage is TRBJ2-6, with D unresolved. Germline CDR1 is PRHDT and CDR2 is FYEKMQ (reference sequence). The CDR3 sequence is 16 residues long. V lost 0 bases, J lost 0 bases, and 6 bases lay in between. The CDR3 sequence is CASSLGKSSGANVLTF. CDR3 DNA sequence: TGTGCCAGCAGCTTAGGAAAGAGCTCTGGGGCCAACGTCCTGACTTTC.

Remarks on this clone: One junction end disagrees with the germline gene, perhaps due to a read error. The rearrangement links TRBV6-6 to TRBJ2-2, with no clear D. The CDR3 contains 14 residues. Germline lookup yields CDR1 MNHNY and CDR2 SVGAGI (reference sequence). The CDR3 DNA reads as TGTGCCAGCAGTGACTCGATGAACACCGGGGAGCTGTTTTTT. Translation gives CASSDSMNTGELFF.

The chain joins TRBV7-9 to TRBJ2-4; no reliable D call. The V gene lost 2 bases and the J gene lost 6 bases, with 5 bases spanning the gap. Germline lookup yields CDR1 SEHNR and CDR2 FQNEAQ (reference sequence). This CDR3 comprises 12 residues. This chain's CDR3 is CASSLKGNIQYF. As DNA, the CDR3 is TGTGCCAGCAGCTTAAAGGGAAACATTCAGTACTTC.

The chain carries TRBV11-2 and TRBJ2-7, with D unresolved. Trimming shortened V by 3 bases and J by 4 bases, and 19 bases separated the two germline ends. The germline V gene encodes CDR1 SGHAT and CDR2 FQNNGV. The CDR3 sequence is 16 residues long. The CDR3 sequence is CASSFGPPRLLYEQYF. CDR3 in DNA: TGTGCCAGCAGCTTCGGACCGCCCCGGCTTCTATACGAGCAGTACTTC. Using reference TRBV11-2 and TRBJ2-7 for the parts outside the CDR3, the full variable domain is EAGVAQSPRYKIIEKRQSVAFWCNPISGHATLYWYQQILGQGPKLLIQFQNNGVVDDSQLPKDRFSAERLKGVDSTLKIQPAKLEDSAVYLCASSFGPPRLLYEQYFGPGTRLTVT.

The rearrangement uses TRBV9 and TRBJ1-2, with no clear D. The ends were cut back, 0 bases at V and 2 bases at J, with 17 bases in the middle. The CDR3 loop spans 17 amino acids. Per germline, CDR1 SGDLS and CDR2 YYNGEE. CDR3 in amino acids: CASSVATGFQKNYGYTF. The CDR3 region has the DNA TGTGCCAGCAGCGTAGCTACGGGATTCCAAAAGAACTATGGCTACACCTTC.

Here the CDR3 DNA reads TGCGCCAGCAGCTCTAACCCTAGCGGACTCTACAATGAGCAGTTCTTC. This translates into CASSSNPSGLYNEQFF. The chain recombines TRBV5-1 with TRBJ2-1; 7 bases align to TRBD2. From germline, CDR1 is SGHRS and CDR2 YFSETQ. The CDR3 is 16 residues long. V lost 3 bases and J lost 3; bases outside the gene matches: 9.

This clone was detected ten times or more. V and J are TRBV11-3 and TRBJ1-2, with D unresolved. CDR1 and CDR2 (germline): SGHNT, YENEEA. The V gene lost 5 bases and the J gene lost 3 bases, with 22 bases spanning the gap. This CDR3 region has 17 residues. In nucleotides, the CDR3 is TGTGCCAGCAGCGCTACAAGGAAGGGCCCTAACGACTATGGCTACACCTTC. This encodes CASSATRKGPNDYGYTF. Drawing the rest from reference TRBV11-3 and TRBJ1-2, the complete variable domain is EAGVVQSPRYKIIEKKQPVAFWCNPISGHNTLYWYLQNLGQGPELLIRYENEEAVDDSQLPKDRFSAERLKGVDSTLKIQPAELGDSAVYLCASSATRKGPNDYGYTFGSGTRLTVV.

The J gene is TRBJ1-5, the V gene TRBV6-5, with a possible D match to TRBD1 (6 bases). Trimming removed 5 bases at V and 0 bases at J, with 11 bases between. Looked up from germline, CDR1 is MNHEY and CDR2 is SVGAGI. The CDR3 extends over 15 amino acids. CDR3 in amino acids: CASSRGGYSNQPQHF. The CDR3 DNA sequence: TGTGCCAGCAGTCGAGGGGGATATAGCAATCAGCCCCAGCATTTT.

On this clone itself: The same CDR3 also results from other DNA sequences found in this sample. The CDR3 is CASSLEGSGNTIYF. DNA of the CDR3: TGCGCCAGCAGCTTGGAAGGCTCTGGAAACACCATATATTTT. This chain connects TRBV5-1 to TRBJ1-3; D remains ambiguous. V was shortened by 0 bases and J by 0 bases, with 4 bases between the two germline ends. CDR1 is SGHRS, CDR2 YFSETQ, per germline. This CDR3 is 14 amino acids long.

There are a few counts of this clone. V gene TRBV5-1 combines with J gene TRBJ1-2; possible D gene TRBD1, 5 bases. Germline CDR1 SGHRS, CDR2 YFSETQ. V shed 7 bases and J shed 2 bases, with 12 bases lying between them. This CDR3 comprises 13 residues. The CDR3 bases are TGCGCCAGCGGGGCAGCGGGAAACTATGGCTACACCTTC. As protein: CASGAAGNYGYTF.

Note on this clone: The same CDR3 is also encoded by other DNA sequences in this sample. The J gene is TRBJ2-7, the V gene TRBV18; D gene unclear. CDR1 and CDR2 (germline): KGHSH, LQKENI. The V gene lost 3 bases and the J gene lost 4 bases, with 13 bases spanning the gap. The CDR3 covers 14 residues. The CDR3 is CASSPPSTGYEQYF. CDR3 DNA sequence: TGTGCCAGCTCACCGCCCTCGACTGGATACGAGCAGTACTTC.

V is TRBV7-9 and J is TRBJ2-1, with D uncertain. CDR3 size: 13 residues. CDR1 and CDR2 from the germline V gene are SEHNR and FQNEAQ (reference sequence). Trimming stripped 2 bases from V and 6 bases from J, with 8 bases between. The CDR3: CASSLTSINEQFF. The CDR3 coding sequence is TGTGCCAGCAGCTTAACCTCCATCAATGAGCAGTTCTTC.

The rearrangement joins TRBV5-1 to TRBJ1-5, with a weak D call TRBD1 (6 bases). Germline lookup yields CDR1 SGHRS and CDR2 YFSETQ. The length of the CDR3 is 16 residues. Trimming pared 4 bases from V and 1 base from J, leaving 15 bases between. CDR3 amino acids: CASSRDRSTSNQPQHF. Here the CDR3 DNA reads TGCGCCAGCAGCCGTGACAGGTCGACAAGCAATCAGCCCCAGCATTTT.

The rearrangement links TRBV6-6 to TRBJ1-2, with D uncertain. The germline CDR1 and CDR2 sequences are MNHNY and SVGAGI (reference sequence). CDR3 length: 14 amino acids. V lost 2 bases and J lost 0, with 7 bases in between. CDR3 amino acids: CASSYVSANYGYTF. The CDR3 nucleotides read TGTGCCAGCAGTTACGTTTCGGCTAACTATGGCTACACCTTC.

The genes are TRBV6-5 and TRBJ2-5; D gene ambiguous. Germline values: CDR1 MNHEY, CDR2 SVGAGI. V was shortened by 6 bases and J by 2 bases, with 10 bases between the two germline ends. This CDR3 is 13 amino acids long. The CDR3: CASSVLGQETQYF. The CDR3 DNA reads TGTGCCAGCAGCGTTTTGGGGCAAGAGACCCAGTACTTC.

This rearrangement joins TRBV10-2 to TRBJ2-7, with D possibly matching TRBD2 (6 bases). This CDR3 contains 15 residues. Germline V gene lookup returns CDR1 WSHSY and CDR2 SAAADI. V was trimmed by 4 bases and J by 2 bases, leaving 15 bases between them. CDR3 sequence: CASSGWAGKTYEQYF. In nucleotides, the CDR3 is TGCGCCAGCAGTGGGTGGGCGGGAAAGACCTACGAGCAGTACTTC.

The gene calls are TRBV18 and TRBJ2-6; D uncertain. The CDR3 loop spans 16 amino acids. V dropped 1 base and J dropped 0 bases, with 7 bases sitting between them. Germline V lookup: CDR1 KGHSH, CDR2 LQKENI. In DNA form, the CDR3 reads TGTGCCAGCTCACCACTTCCAGACTCTGGGGCCAACGTCCTGACTTTC. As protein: CASSPLPDSGANVLTF.

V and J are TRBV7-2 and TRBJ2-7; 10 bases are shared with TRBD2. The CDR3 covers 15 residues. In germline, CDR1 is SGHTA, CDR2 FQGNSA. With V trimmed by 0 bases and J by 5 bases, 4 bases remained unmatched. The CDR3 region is CASSLAASGSNEQYF. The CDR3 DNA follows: TGTGCCAGCAGCTTAGCGGCTAGCGGGAGTAACGAGCAGTACTTC.

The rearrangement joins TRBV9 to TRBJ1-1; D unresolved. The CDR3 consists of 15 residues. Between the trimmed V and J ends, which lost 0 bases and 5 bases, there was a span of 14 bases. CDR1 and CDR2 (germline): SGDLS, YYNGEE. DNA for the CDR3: TGTGCCAGCAGCGTAGGTCCGTCCCTGAGGACTGAAGCTTTCTTT. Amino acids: CASSVGPSLRTEAFF.

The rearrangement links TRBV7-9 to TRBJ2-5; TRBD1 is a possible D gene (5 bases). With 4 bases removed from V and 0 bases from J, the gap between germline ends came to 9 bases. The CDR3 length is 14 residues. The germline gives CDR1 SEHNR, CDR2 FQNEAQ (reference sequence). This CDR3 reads CASSSRQNQETQYF. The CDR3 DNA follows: TGTGCCAGCAGCTCTCGACAGAACCAAGAGACCCAGTACTTC.

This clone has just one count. The CDR3 nucleotides read TGTGCCTCAGGGGGTCCCACAGGGATGAACACTGAAGCTTTCTTT. Encoded protein: CASGGPTGMNTEAFF. V is TRBV6-5 and J is TRBJ1-1; 7 bases align to TRBD1. The CDR3 is 15 residues long. Germline V CDR1 and CDR2: MNHEY, SVGAGI. V gave up 11 bases and J gave up 0 bases; unmatched junction bases: 12.

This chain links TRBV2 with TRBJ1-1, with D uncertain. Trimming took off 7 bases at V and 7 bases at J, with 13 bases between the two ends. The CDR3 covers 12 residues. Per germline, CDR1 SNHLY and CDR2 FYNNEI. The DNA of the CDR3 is TGTGCCAGCACTCCTTCCGCCCGTGAAGCTTTCTTT. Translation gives CASTPSAREAFF.

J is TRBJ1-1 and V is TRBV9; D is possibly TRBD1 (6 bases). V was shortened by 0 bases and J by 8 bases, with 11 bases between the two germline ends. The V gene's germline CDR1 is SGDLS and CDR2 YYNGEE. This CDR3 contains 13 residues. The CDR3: CASSVGLTGEAFF. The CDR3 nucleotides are TGTGCCAGCAGCGTAGGCCTTACAGGGGAAGCTTTCTTT.

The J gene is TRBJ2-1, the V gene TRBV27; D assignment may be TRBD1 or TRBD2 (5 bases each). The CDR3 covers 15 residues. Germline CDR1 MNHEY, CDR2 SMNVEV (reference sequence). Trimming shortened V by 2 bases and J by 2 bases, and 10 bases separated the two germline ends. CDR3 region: CASSLSWGPYNEQFF. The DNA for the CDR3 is TGTGCCAGCAGTTTAAGTTGGGGACCCTACAATGAGCAGTTCTTC.